A selection of T cell receptor beta chains follows, all from one sample in a study of cytomegalovirus exposure and HLA in healthy donors. TCRdb's table, derived via immunoSEQ multiplex PCR, lists solely in-frame clones and lacks some. The table includes 200,000 or so clones, roughly 77% detected once. Sequencing was carried out using PBMCs. All receptors come from a male donor in good health and CMV-seropositive. Each CDR3 is given with its conserved first and last residue. The order of the fields is V gene, D gene, J gene, CDR3 length, clone size, CDR3 protein, CDR3 DNA. The D gene is left open where the match is weak. The size entry is marked missing in some rows and otherwise reads once, few, many or a size class.

>TRBV2|TRBD1|TRBJ2-7|14|-
CASLPRDSSYEQYF
TGTGCCAGCCTCCCACGGGACAGCTCCTACGAGCAGTACTTC
>TRBV7-2|-|TRBJ1-3|19|-
CASSFKSQLTGLSGNTIYF
TGTGCCAGCAGCTTTAAGTCTCAACTTACAGGCCTTTCTGGAAACACCATATATTTT
>TRBV6-5|TRBD2|TRBJ2-3|15|few
CASSGVAGVTDTQYF
TGTGCCAGCAGTGGCGTAGCGGGGGTCACAGATACGCAGTATTTT
>TRBV19|TRBD1|TRBJ2-7|14|-
CASSIYGQVYEQYF
TGTGCCAGTAGTATATACGGACAGGTCTACGAGCAGTACTTC
>TRBV5-4|-|TRBJ1-2|17|-
CASSLGAARGDVYGYTF
TGTGCCAGCAGCTTGGGAGCCGCCAGGGGAGATGTGTATGGCTACACCTTC
>TRBV28|-|TRBJ2-4|13|-
CASRTVGRNIQYF
TGTGCCAGCCGGACAGTGGGACGAAACATTCAGTACTTC
>TRBV28|TRBD2|TRBJ2-1|15|-
CATSSGTLGGHEQFF
TGTGCCACATCTAGCGGGACCTTAGGAGGGCATGAGCAGTTCTTC
>TRBV30|TRBD1|TRBJ2-7|14|-
CAWSGGTGKYEQYF
TGTGCCTGGAGCGGCGGGACAGGAAAATACGAGCAGTACTTC
>TRBV6-5|TRBD2|TRBJ2-7|15|-
CASSYTGTSIYEQYF
TGTGCCAGCAGTTATACCGGGACTAGCATCTACGAGCAGTACTTC
>TRBV27|-|TRBJ1-3|14|-
CASSFSSSGNTIYF
TGTGCCAGCAGTTTTTCTAGTTCTGGAAACACCATATATTTT
>TRBV4-3|TRBD1|TRBJ2-7|15|few
CASSRGETGVYEQYF
TGCGCCAGCAGCCGAGGTGAAACAGGGGTCTACGAGCAGTACTTC
>TRBV18|-|TRBJ2-5|13|-
CASTSQRQETQYF
TGTGCCAGCACGTCCCAGAGGCAAGAGACCCAGTACTTC
>TRBV19|TRBD1|TRBJ1-1|14|-
CASGPGQRNTEAFF
TGTGCCAGCGGACCGGGACAGAGGAACACTGAAGCTTTCTTT
>TRBV25-1|TRBD1|TRBJ1-2|12|-
CASKGQVYGYTF
TGTGCCAGCAAGGGACAGGTCTATGGCTACACCTTC
>TRBV6-5|TRBD2|TRBJ2-7|14|-
CASTPAGVFNEQYF
TGTGCCAGCACCCCAGCGGGAGTCTTCAACGAGCAGTACTTC
>TRBV7-8|-|TRBJ2-2|14|-
CASSLDRNTGELFF
TGTGCCAGCAGCCTTGACAGGAACACCGGGGAGCTGTTTTTT
>TRBV9|-|TRBJ2-5|16|-
CASSVGAGQYQETQYF
TGTGCCAGCAGCGTAGGGGCGGGACAGTACCAAGAGACCCAGTACTTC
>TRBV9|TRBD2|TRBJ2-1|15|-
CASSRLADIYNEQFF
TGTGCCAGCAGCCGGCTAGCGGATATCTACAATGAGCAGTTCTTC
>TRBV9|TRBD1|TRBJ2-7|14|once
CASSSRTGIDEQYF
TGTGCCAGCAGCTCACGGACAGGCATCGACGAGCAGTACTTC
>TRBV9|-|TRBJ1-3|15|few
CASSPIPEGGNTIYF
TGTGCCAGCAGCCCCATCCCCGAGGGAGGGAACACCATATATTTT
>TRBV19|TRBD1|TRBJ1-2|15|few
CASSIKGQGSGGYTF
TGTGCCAGTAGTATTAAGGGACAGGGAAGTGGAGGCTACACCTTC
>TRBV10-3|-|TRBJ2-2|18|-
CAIRKKGLALANTGELFF
TGTGCCATCAGAAAGAAAGGTCTGGCCCTAGCGAACACCGGGGAGCTGTTTTTT
>TRBV2|-|TRBJ1-2|13|-
CASSESVNYGYTF
TGTGCCAGCAGTGAATCCGTTAACTATGGCTACACCTTC
>TRBV5-1|-|TRBJ2-3|11|-
CASSAGSTQYF
TGCGCCAGCAGCGCGGGGAGTACGCAGTATTTT
>TRBV19|-|TRBJ1-1|13|-
CASPEPGNTEAFF
TGTGCCAGCCCTGAGCCGGGAAACACTGAAGCTTTCTTT
>TRBV6-5|TRBD1|TRBJ2-5|16|-
CASSSPGRQGLETQYF
TGTGCCAGCAGTTCCCCGGGGCGACAGGGCTTGGAGACCCAGTACTTC
>TRBV6-6|-|TRBJ2-3|14|-
CASSPTGRGDTQYF
TGTGCCAGCAGTCCAACAGGGAGGGGAGATACGCAGTATTTT
>TRBV28|TRBD1|TRBJ2-7|14|-
CASSNRGPSPEQYF
TGTGCCAGCAGCAACAGGGGACCATCCCCCGAGCAGTACTTC
>TRBV9|TRBD2|TRBJ2-7|19|-
CASSPYGNTGTSAFGEQYF
TGTGCCAGCAGCCCCTACGGCAACACCGGGACTAGCGCCTTCGGGGAGCAGTACTTC
>TRBV5-1|-|TRBJ2-1|15|-
CASSPAGYSYNEQFF
TGCGCCAGCAGCCCTGCGGGGTACTCCTACAATGAGCAGTTCTTC
>TRBV5-4|TRBD2|TRBJ2-7|15|-
CASSPEREDSYEQYF
TGTGCCAGCAGCCCGGAGCGGGAGGATTCCTACGAGCAGTACTTC
>TRBV28|-|TRBJ1-1|15|-
CASSPTGGYSREAFF
TGTGCCAGCAGCCCCACGGGGGGTTACAGTCGAGAAGCTTTCTTT
>TRBV5-1|TRBD2|TRBJ2-5|15|-
CASSNGSRGKETQYF
TGCGCCAGCAGCAACGGGTCGCGGGGGAAAGAGACCCAGTACTTC
>TRBV7-2|-|TRBJ1-2|13|-
CASSLVRNGGYTF
TGTGCCAGCAGCTTAGTCCGTAACGGTGGCTACACCTTC
>TRBV30|TRBD1|TRBJ2-5|15|-
CAWSFEQGMGETQYF
TGTGCCTGGAGCTTCGAACAGGGGATGGGAGAGACCCAGTACTTC
>TRBV7-2|-|TRBJ1-5|14|-
CASSPDRSNQPQHF
TGTGCCAGCAGCCCCGACAGGTCCAATCAGCCCCAGCATTTT
>TRBV2|-|TRBJ1-4|14|once
CASVRRGGDEKLFF
TGTGCCAGCGTTCGTAGAGGGGGGGATGAAAAACTGTTTTTT
>TRBV6-6|-|TRBJ2-1|13|-
CASSFETSSEQFF
TGTGCCAGCAGTTTCGAAACTAGTTCTGAGCAGTTCTTC
>TRBV6-5|TRBD1|TRBJ2-5|15|-
CASTLGHRGQETQYF
TGTGCCAGCACCCTCGGCCACAGGGGACAAGAGACCCAGTACTTC
>TRBV29-1|-|TRBJ1-1|14|-
CSVEEMAFNTEAFF
TGCAGCGTTGAAGAAATGGCCTTTAACACTGAAGCTTTCTTT
>TRBV19|TRBD1|TRBJ2-5|16|-
CASSSIELGGYGTQYF
TGTGCCAGTAGTAGTATTGAGTTAGGGGGCTACGGGACCCAGTACTTC
>TRBV27|-|TRBJ1-1|14|-
CASSISTPNTEAFF
TGTGCCAGCTCGATTAGCACACCGAACACTGAAGCTTTCTTT
>TRBV7-2|-|TRBJ2-7|14|few
CASSVSGQSYEQYF
TGTGCCAGCAGCGTATCCGGACAAAGCTACGAGCAGTACTTC
>TRBV18|-|TRBJ2-7|14|-
CASSPTGQTGEQYF
TGTGCCAGCTCACCGACTGGGCAGACGGGGGAGCAGTACTTC
>TRBV4-2|TRBD1|TRBJ2-5|16|-
CASSHSGTGEPETQYF
TGTGCCAGCAGCCACTCCGGGACAGGGGAACCAGAGACCCAGTACTTC
>TRBV11-2|-|TRBJ2-1|15|-
CASSLVASTYNEQFF
TGTGCCAGCAGCTTAGTTGCGAGCACCTACAATGAGCAGTTCTTC
>TRBV6-5|TRBD1|TRBJ2-1|14|-
CASSQGQLYNEQFF
TGTGCCAGCAGCCAGGGACAGCTATACAATGAGCAGTTCTTC
>TRBV2|TRBD1|TRBJ1-4|14|once
CASSVQGAWEKLFF
TGTGCCAGCAGTGTTCAGGGGGCATGGGAAAAACTGTTTTTT
>TRBV4-3|TRBD1|TRBJ1-4|19|-
CASSQVRETGTGGRGKLFF
TGCGCCAGCAGCCAAGTACGGGAGACCGGGACAGGGGGCCGTGGAAAACTGTTTTTT
>TRBV9|-|TRBJ1-1|15|-
CASSVGGEGNTEAFF
TGTGCCAGCAGCGTAGGAGGTGAGGGGAACACTGAAGCTTTCTTT
>TRBV11-2|-|TRBJ2-2|18|-
CASSWGNPTAQNTGELFF
TGTGCCAGCAGCTGGGGAAACCCGACAGCCCAGAACACCGGGGAGCTGTTTTTT